The clone carrying this T cell receptor (beta chain) was seen once. Repertoires were generated with immunoSEQ multiplex PCR, while TCRdb's copy carries only in-frame clones and drops some. The data contain 30,000 to 45,000 clones, about 91% of them singletons. The sample belongs to a study of T cell changes during pregnancy in multiple sclerosis. The sample was CD8+ T cells from peripheral blood mononuclear cells, taken before pregnancy. The clonotype originates from a female donor with multiple sclerosis, enrolled in a pregnancy study.

This chain's CDR3 is CASSQDPAGGGEKLFF. The CDR3 coding sequence is TGCGCCAGCAGCCAAGATCCAGCAGGGGGAGGCGAAAAACTGTTTTTT. The J gene is TRBJ1-4, the V gene TRBV4-1, with TRBD1 identical over 7 bases. V lost 0 bases and J lost 8; bases outside the gene matches: 9. Per the germline V gene, CDR1 is MGHRA and CDR2 is YSYEKL. This CDR3 is 16 amino acids long.